The clone carrying this TCR beta chain was found once. Sequencing was performed with immunoSEQ multiplex PCR; in TCRdb, only in-frame clones are kept and a portion is missing. The sample includes fewer than 350,000 clones, about nine tenths of them seen just once. This specimen comes from a study of blood T cell repertoires in COVID-19. Cohort 3 donors were reported recovered after two negative PCRs, clearance, or symptom resolution. This clonotype originated in a man in his 60s who had recovered from COVID-19. Material for sequencing was PBMCs or T cells enriched from blood (not recorded which).

This chain's CDR3 is CASSVQGSGEAFF. The CDR3 coding sequence is TGTGCCAGTAGTGTACAGGGGAGTGGCGAAGCTTTCTTT. This rearrangement joins TRBV19 to TRBJ1-1; 7 nucleotides agree with TRBD1. This CDR3 is 13 amino acids long. The V and J ends lost 5 bases and 8 bases, in that order; junction bases with no gene match: 8. Per the germline V gene, CDR1 is LNHDA and CDR2 is SQIVND (reference sequence).